This T cell receptor (beta chain) was identified in a study of T cell repertoires in cytomegalovirus infection (dated 2019 in TCRdb). The study in broad terms: Peptide stimulations targeted recently identified HLA-C-restricted CMV epitopes, whose presentation resists viral immunomodulation, together with well-studied HLA-B-restricted epitopes. The HLA type of each donor mattered for the analysis, because public TCR beta signatures pointed to carriage of CMV infection along with the matching HLA type. Summary of the overall study and its limitations: The ex vivo response was dominated by HLA-C-restricted CMV-specific TCR beta clonotypes, and the single most frequent clonotype in two of eight donors was supplied by these HLA-C-restricted clonotypes. Carriers of CMV infection plus the relevant HLA type were discriminated by the cumulative frequency of public TCR beta family members in the study cohort and in an independent roughly 320-donor cohort.

The treatment or condition label, as the study defines it: in vitro stimulation with specific CMV peptide epitopes to enrich CMV-specific T cells. Details on this clonotype: Its binding antigen is unknown. The record has no base qualities; no much larger clone is one base away.

The sequencer listed for this sample is Illumina HiSeq 1500. In-frame beta chains were kept once TCRdb had trimmed the public reads at Q25 with fastp and called clones with MiXCR. Each record represents a unique CDR3 protein, reported with the most common genes and DNA among its rows. A total of just under 500,000 distinct CDR3 sequences appear in this sample, roughly a third of them only once. 17% of the sample lies in the top ten. The germline V gene sets CDR1 to SNHLY and CDR2 to FYNNEI. V lost 6 bases and J lost 0 bases; the stretch between them is 13 bases long. The CDR3 holds 15 amino acids from the cysteine to the phenylalanine. Only the CDR3 DNA stays, 45 bases, in frame from base 1.

Specimen: cultured PBMCs, collected from culture after CMV antigen stimulation. The sequence was collected from a human donor in good health (CMV status not recorded). Some clones in this sample may be carry-over from other donors' samples. This chain joins TRBV2 to TRBJ2-3; the D gene is possibly TRBD2, with 6 bases matching. The CDR3 protein sequence reads: CASRGTGGSTDTQYF. The sequence in DNA is TGTGCCAGCAGAGGGACTGGCGGGAGCACAGATACGCAGTATTTT.